The 9 T cell receptor beta chains listed next were all sequenced from one sample in a study of OX40 agonist ivuxolimab in advanced cancers. Repertoires were generated with immunoSEQ multiplex PCR, while TCRdb's copy carries only in-frame clones and drops some. The sample has about 81,000 clones, about 80% seen once; the top ten hold 6.6%. The sequenced sample was CD4+ or CD8+ T cells sorted from blood, obtained in a trial of the OX40 agonist ivuxolimab. The receptors stem from an adult with an advanced solid tumor such as melanoma, head and neck, liver or kidney cancer.

In its sample, this clone was seen once. The rearrangement uses TRBV9 and TRBJ2-2; maybe TRBD2 (5 bases). The CDR3 covers 12 residues. In germline, CDR1 is SGDLS, CDR2 YYNGEE. Trimming stripped 7 bases from V and 5 bases from J, with 9 bases between. The CDR3 nucleotides are TGTGCCAGCGGGCCGGGAACCGGGGAGCTGTTTTTT. Its protein product is CASGPGTGELFF. Full variable domain (remainder filled in from reference TRBV9 and TRBJ2-2): DSGVTQTPKHLITATGQRVTLRCSPRSGDLSVYWYQQSLDQGLQFLIQYYNGEERAKGNILERFSAQQFPDLHSELNLSSLELGDSALYFCASGPGTGELFFGEGSRLTVL.

Comment on this clone: Relative to the germline gene, one junction end is altered; a read error may explain this. This sequence joins TRBV7-7 and TRBJ2-5; 9 bases match TRBD2. The CDR3 totals 14 residues. Per germline, CDR1 SSHAT and CDR2 FNYEAQ (reference sequence). The CDR3 DNA is TGTGCTAGCAGCCAAAGCGGGGGGCGAGAGACCCAGTACTTC. This gives the protein CASSQSGGRETQYF.

The chain employs TRBV11-2 and TRBJ1-4, with D unclear. The length of the CDR3 is 15 residues. The V end lost 5 bases, the J end lost 1 base, and 11 bases lay between the germline ends. Germline V gives CDR1 SGHAT, CDR2 FQNNGV. CDR3: CASSLSPGTNEKLFF. The CDR3 coding sequence is TGTGCCAGCAGCCTCTCCCCTGGAACTAATGAAAAACTGTTTTTT.

The chain carries TRBV6-6 and TRBJ1-4; tentative D call: TRBD1 (6 bases). Germline lookup yields CDR1 MNHNY and CDR2 SVGAGI (reference sequence). The CDR3 totals 14 residues. V was cut by 5 bases and J by 8 bases, with 15 bases left in between. DNA of the CDR3: TGTGCCAGCAGTCTCACAGGGTCAGGGGAAAAACTGTTTTTT. It encodes CASSLTGSGEKLFF.

The sample holds a few counts of this clone. This chain links TRBV27 with TRBJ1-2; 7 bases map to TRBD1. The junction had 17 bases not matched to a gene; V was cut back by 6 bases and J by 7 bases. CDR1 is MNHEY and CDR2 is SMNVEV in the germline V gene (reference sequence). The CDR3 covers 16 residues. CDR3 residues: CASSPGGGGAKGGYTF. CDR3 nucleotides: TGTGCCAGCAGCCCTGGGGGAGGGGGCGCAAAGGGTGGCTACACCTTC.

The CDR3 sequence is CASSPEFHEQFF. DNA of the CDR3: TGTGCCAGCTCACCCGAGTTCCATGAGCAGTTCTTC. This rearrangement joins TRBV18 to TRBJ2-1; D is ambiguous. Looked up from germline, CDR1 is KGHSH and CDR2 is LQKENI. The CDR3 contains 12 residues. Trimming stripped 3 bases from V and 8 bases from J, with 8 bases between.

This CDR3 reads CSVAGRSYNEQFF. The CDR3 coding sequence is TGCAGCGTTGCAGGACGGTCCTACAATGAGCAGTTCTTC. The chain joins TRBV29-1 to TRBJ2-1; D is undetermined. The germline V and J ends were trimmed by 4 bases and 1 base, with 8 bases remaining between them. Germline CDR1 and CDR2: SQVTM and ANQGSEA. The CDR3 length is 13 residues.

This chain uses TRBV4-2 with TRBJ2-3, with TRBD2 identical over 10 bases. CDR1 and CDR2 from the germline V gene are LGHNA and YNFKEQ. Trimming removed 1 base from V and 0 bases from J; junction bases left unmatched: 7. CDR3 size: 18 residues. The CDR3 nucleotides read TGTGCCAGCAGCCAAGGGGTAGCGGGGGGAGTTAGCACAGATACGCAGTATTTT. Translated, it gives CASSQGVAGGVSTDTQYF.

This clone was seen a few times. V gene TRBV15 combines with J gene TRBJ1-1; D is unclear. The CDR3 is made up of 11 amino acids. The V and J ends lost 0 bases and 5 bases respectively, with 1 base between them. Germline V gives CDR1 LNHNV, CDR2 YYDKDF (reference sequence). Here the CDR3 reads CATSRDTEAFF. CDR3 nucleotide sequence: TGTGCCACCAGCAGAGATACTGAAGCTTTCTTT.